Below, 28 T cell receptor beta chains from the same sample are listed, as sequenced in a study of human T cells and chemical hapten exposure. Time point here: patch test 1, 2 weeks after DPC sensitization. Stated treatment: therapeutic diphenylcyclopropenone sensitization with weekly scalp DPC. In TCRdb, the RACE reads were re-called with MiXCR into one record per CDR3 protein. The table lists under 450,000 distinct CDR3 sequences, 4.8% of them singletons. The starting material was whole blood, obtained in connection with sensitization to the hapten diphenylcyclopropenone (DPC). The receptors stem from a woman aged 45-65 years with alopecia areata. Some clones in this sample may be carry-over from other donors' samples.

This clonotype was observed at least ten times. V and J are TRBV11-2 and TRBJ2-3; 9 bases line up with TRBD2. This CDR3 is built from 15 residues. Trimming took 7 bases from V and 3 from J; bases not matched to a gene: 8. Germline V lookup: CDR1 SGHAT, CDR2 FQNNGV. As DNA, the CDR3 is TGTGCCAGCAACCCAGGTGCGGGAGGGACAGATACGCAGTATTTT. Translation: CASNPGAGGTDTQYF.

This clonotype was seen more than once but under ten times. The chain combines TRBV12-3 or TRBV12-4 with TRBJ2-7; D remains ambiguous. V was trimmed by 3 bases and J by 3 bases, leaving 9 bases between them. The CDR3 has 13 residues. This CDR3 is CASSLGAVYEQYF. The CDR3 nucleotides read TGTGCCAGCAGTTTGGGCGCCGTCTACGAGCAGTACTTC.

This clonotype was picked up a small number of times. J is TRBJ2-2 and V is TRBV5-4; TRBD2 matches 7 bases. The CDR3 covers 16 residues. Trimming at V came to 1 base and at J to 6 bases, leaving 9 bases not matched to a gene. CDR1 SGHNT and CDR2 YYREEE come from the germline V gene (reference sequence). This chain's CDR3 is CASSLLVRGSAGELFF. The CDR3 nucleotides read TGTGCCAGCAGCTTGCTCGTACGCGGGAGCGCCGGGGAGCTGTTTTTT.

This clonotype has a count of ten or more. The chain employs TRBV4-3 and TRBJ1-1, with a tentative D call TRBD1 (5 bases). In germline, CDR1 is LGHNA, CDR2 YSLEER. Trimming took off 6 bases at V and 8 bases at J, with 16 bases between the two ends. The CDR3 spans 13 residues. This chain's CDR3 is CASSPIPGSEAFF. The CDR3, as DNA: TGCGCCAGCAGTCCGATCCCAGGGAGCGAAGCTTTCTTT.

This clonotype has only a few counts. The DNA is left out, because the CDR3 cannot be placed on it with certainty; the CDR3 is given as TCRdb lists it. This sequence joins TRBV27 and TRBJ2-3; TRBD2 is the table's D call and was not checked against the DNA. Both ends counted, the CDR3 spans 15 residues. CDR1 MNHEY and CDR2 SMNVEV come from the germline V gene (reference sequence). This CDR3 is CASSSSGAGTDTQYF.

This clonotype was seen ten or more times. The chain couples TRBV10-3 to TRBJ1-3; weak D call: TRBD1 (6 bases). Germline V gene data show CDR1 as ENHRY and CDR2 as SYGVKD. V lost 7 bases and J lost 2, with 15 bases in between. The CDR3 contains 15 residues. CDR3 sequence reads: CAITPDSRTGNTIYF. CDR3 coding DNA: TGTGCCATCACTCCGGACAGTAGAACTGGAAACACCATATATTTT.

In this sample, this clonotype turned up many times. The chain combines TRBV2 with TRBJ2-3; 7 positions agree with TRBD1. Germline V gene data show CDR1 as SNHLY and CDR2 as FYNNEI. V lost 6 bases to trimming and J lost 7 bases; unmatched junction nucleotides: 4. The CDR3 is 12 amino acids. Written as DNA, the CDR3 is TGTGCCAGCAGAGGGGGCGAGAATACGCAGTATTTT. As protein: CASRGGENTQYF.

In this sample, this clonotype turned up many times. CDR3 sequence (DNA): TGTGCCAGCAGGCTAGGACAGGGGTCTACACCCCTCCACTTT. Translating it yields CASRLGQGSTPLHF. This chain joins TRBV5-5 and TRBJ1-6, with 9 bases identical to TRBD1. The trim removed 5 bases at V and 11 bases at J, leaving 8 bases unmatched. CDR1 SGHKS and CDR2 YYEKEE come from the germline V gene (reference sequence). This CDR3 has 14 residues.

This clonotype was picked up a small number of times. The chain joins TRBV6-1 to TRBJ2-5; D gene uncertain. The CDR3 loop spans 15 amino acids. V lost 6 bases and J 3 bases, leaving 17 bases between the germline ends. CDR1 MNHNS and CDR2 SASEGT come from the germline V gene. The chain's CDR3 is CASRTLRLDKETQYF. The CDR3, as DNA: TGTGCCAGCAGGACCCTTCGACTTGATAAAGAGACCCAGTACTTC.

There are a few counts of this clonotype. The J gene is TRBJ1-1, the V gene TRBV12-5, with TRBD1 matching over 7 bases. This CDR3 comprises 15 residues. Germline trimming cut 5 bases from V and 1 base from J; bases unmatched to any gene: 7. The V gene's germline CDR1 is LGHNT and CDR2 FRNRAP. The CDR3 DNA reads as TGTGCTAGTGGTCCGCCGGGACAGCCGAACACTGAAGCTTTCTTT. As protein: CASGPPGQPNTEAFF.

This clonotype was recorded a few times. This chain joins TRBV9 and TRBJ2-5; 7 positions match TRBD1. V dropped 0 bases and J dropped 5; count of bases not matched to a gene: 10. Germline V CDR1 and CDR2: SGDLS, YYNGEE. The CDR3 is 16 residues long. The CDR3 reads CASSVGIGGASETQYF. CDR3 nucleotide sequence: TGTGCCAGCAGCGTAGGAATAGGGGGCGCTTCGGAGACCCAGTACTTC.

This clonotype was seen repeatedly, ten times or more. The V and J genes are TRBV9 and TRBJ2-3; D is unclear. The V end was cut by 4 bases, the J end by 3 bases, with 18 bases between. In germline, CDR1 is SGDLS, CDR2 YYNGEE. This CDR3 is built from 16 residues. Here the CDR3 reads CASSPPIFGETDTQYF. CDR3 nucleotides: TGTGCCAGCAGCCCTCCGATCTTCGGCGAGACAGATACGCAGTATTTT.

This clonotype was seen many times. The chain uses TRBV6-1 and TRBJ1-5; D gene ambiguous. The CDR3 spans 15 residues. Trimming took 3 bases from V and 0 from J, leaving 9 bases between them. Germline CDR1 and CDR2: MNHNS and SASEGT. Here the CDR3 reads CASSEWGYSNQPQHF. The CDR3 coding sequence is TGTGCCAGCAGTGAGTGGGGATATAGCAATCAGCCCCAGCATTTT.

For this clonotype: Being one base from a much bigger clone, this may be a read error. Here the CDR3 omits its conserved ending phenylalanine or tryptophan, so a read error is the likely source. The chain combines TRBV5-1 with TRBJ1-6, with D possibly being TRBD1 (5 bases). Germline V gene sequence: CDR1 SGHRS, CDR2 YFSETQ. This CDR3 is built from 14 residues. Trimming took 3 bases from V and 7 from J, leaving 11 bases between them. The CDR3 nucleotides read TGCGCCAGCAGCTCCGGACAAGTAAATTCACCCCTCCACCTT. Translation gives CASSSGQVNSPLHL.

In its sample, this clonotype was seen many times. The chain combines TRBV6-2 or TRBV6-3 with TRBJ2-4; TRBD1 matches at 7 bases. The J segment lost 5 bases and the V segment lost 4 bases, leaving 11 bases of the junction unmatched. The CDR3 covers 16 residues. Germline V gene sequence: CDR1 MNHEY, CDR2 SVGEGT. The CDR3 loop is CASSSAAGGPENIQYF. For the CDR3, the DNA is TGTGCCAGCAGTTCGGCGGCAGGGGGTCCAGAAAACATTCAGTACTTC.

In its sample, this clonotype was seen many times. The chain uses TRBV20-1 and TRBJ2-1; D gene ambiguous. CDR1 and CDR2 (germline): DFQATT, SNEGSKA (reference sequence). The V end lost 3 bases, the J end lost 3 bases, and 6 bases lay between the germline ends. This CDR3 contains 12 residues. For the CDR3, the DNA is TGCAGTGCTAGGGGCTACTACAATGAGCAGTTCTTC. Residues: CSARGYYNEQFF.

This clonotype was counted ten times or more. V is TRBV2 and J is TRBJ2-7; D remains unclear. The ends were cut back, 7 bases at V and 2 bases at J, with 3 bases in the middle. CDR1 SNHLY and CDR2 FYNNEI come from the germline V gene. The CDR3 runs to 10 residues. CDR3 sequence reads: CASNPYEQYF. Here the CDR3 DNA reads TGTGCCAGCAACCCCTACGAGCAGTACTTC.

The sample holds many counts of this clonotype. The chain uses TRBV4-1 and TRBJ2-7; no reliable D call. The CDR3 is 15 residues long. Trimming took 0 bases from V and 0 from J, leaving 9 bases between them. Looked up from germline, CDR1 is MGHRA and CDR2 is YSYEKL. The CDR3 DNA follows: TGCGCCAGCAGCCAAGACCGCGGAAGCTCCTACGAGCAGTACTTC. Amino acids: CASSQDRGSSYEQYF.

DNA of the CDR3: TGTGCCAGCAGTCAGTCTCGCACTGAAGCTTTCTTT. It encodes CASSQSRTEAFF. V and J are TRBV3-1 and TRBJ1-1; D is unresolved. This CDR3 region has 12 residues. V gave up 6 bases and J gave up 4 bases, with 9 bases separating them. From germline, CDR1 is LGHDT and CDR2 YNNKEL (reference sequence). The full variable domain, its missing parts supplied by reference TRBV3-1 and TRBJ1-1, is DTAVSQTPKYLVTQMGNDKSIKCEQNLGHDTMYWYKQDSKKFLKIMFSYNNKELIINETVPNRFSPKSPDKAHLNLHINSLELGDSAVYFCASSQSRTEAFFGQGTRLTVV.

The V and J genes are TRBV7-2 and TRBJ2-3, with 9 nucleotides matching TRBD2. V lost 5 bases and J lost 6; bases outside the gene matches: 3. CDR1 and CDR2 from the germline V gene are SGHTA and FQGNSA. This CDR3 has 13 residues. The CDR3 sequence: CASSAGLADTQYF. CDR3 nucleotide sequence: TGTGCCAGCAGCGCGGGACTAGCTGATACGCAGTATTTT.

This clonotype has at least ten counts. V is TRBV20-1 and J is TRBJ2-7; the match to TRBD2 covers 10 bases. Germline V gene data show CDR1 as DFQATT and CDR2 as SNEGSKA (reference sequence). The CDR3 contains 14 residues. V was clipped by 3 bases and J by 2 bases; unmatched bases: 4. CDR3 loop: CSASPSGGTYEQYF. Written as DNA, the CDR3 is TGCAGTGCTAGTCCTAGCGGGGGAACCTACGAGCAGTACTTC.

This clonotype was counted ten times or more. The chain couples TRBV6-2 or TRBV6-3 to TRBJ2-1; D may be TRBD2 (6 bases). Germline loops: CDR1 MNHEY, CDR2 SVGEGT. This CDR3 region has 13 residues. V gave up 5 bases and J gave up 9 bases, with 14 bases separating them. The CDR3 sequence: CASSPTSSGEQFF. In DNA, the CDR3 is TGTGCCAGCAGTCCAACTAGCAGCGGTGAGCAGTTCTTC.

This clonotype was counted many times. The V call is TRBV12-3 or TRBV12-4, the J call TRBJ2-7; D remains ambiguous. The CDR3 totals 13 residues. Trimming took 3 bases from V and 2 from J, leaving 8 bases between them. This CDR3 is CASSLSGPYEQYF. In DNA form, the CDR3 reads TGTGCCAGCAGTTTGTCCGGGCCCTACGAGCAGTACTTC.

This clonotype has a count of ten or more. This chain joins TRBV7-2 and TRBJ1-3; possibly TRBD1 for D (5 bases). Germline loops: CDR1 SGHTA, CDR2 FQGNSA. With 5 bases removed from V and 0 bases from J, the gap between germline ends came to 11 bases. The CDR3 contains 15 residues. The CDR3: CASSPRGGSGNTIYF. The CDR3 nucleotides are TGTGCCAGCAGCCCGAGGGGAGGCTCTGGAAACACCATATATTTT.

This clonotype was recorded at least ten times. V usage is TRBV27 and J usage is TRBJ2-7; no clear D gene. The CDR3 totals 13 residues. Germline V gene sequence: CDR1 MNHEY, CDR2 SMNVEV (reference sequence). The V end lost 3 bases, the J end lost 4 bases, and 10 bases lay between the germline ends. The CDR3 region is CASSFTSTYEQYF. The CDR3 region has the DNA TGTGCCAGCAGTTTTACATCAACTTACGAGCAGTACTTC.

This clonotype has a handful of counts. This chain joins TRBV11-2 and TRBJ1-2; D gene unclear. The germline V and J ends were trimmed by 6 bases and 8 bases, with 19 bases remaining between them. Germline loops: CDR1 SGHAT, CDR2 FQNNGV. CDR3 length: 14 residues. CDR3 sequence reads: CASRQTTEVGGYTF. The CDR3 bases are TGTGCCAGCAGACAAACAACGGAGGTGGGCGGCTACACCTTC. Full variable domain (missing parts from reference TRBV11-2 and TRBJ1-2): EAGVAQSPRYKIIEKRQSVAFWCNPISGHATLYWYQQILGQGPKLLIQFQNNGVVDDSQLPKDRFSAERLKGVDSTLKIQPAKLEDSAVYLCASRQTTEVGGYTFGSGTRLTVV.

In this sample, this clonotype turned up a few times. The CDR3 DNA is TGCAGTGCTCCCAGGCCCCTAGCGGAAAGCACAGATACGCAGTATTTT. It codes for CSAPRPLAESTDTQYF. The rearrangement uses TRBV20-1 and TRBJ2-3, with 7 bases that match TRBD2. Trimming removed 5 bases from V and 0 bases from J; junction bases left unmatched: 11. Germline V gene sequence: CDR1 DFQATT, CDR2 SNEGSKA (reference sequence). CDR3 length: 16 amino acids.

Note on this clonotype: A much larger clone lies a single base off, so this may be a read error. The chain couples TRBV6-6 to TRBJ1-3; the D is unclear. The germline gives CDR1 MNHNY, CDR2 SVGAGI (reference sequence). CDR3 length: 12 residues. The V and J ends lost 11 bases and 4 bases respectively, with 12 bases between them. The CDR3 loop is CACSNGGNTIYF. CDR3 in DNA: TGTGCCTGCTCGAACGGGGGAAACACCATATATTTT.